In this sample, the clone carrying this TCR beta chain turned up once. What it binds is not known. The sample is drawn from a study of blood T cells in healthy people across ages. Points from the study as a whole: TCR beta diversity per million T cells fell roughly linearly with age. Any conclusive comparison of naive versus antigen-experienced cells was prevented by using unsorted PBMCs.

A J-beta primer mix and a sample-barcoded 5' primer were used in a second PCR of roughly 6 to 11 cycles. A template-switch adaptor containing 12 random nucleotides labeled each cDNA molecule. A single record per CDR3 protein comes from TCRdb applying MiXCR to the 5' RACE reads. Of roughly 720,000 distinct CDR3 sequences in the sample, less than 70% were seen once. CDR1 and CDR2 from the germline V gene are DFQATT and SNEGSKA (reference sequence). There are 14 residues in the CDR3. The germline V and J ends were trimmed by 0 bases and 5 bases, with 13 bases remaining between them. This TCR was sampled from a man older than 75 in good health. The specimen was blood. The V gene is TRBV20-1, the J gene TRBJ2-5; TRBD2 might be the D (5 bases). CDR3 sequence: CSAREVASWETQYF. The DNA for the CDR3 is TGCAGTGCTAGAGAGGTTGCTAGCTGGGAGACCCAGTACTTC.